The rows below give T cell receptor beta chains drawn from one sample of a study of OX40 agonist ivuxolimab in advanced cancers. TCRdb's table, derived via immunoSEQ multiplex PCR, lists solely in-frame clones and lacks some. The profile covers fewer than 35,000 clones, with 75% to 85% appearing a single time and about 20% taken by the ten largest. This sample comprised CD4+ or CD8+ T cells sorted from blood, obtained in a trial of the OX40 agonist ivuxolimab. The receptors here all came from an adult with an advanced solid tumor such as melanoma, head and neck, liver or kidney cancer. CDR3s leave out the opening cysteine and the closing phenylalanine or tryptophan.

j_call v_call cdr3_aa
TRBJ2-7 TRBV10-2 ASSDLYEQY
TRBJ1-2 TRBV27 ASSSPGQGNYGYT
TRBJ2-4 TRBV9 ASSVLQGDIQY
TRBJ1-1 TRBV2 ASTLDGKNTEAF
TRBJ1-1 TRBV4-3 ASSQSGTGGFMNTEAF
TRBJ2-2 TRBV28 ASSYLSTGELF
TRBJ1-5 TRBV30 AWSVGGTQPQH
TRBJ1-2 TRBV29-1 SVEGQGAYYGGYT
TRBJ2-1 TRBV5-5 ASSLGTDNEQF
TRBJ1-2 TRBV6-5 ASSYSIWGSYGYT
TRBJ2-1 TRBV11-1 ASSSRGNGDRDLEQF
TRBJ2-5 TRBV18 ASSPPTWDRGGQETQY
TRBJ1-1 TRBV5-1 ASSLGGLEAF
TRBJ1-4 TRBV29-1 SAEGGFEKLF
TRBJ2-1 TRBV30 AWTRRGSYNEQF
TRBJ1-1 TRBV28 ATSRGLWDTEAF
TRBJ2-1 TRBV2 ASSAYNEQF